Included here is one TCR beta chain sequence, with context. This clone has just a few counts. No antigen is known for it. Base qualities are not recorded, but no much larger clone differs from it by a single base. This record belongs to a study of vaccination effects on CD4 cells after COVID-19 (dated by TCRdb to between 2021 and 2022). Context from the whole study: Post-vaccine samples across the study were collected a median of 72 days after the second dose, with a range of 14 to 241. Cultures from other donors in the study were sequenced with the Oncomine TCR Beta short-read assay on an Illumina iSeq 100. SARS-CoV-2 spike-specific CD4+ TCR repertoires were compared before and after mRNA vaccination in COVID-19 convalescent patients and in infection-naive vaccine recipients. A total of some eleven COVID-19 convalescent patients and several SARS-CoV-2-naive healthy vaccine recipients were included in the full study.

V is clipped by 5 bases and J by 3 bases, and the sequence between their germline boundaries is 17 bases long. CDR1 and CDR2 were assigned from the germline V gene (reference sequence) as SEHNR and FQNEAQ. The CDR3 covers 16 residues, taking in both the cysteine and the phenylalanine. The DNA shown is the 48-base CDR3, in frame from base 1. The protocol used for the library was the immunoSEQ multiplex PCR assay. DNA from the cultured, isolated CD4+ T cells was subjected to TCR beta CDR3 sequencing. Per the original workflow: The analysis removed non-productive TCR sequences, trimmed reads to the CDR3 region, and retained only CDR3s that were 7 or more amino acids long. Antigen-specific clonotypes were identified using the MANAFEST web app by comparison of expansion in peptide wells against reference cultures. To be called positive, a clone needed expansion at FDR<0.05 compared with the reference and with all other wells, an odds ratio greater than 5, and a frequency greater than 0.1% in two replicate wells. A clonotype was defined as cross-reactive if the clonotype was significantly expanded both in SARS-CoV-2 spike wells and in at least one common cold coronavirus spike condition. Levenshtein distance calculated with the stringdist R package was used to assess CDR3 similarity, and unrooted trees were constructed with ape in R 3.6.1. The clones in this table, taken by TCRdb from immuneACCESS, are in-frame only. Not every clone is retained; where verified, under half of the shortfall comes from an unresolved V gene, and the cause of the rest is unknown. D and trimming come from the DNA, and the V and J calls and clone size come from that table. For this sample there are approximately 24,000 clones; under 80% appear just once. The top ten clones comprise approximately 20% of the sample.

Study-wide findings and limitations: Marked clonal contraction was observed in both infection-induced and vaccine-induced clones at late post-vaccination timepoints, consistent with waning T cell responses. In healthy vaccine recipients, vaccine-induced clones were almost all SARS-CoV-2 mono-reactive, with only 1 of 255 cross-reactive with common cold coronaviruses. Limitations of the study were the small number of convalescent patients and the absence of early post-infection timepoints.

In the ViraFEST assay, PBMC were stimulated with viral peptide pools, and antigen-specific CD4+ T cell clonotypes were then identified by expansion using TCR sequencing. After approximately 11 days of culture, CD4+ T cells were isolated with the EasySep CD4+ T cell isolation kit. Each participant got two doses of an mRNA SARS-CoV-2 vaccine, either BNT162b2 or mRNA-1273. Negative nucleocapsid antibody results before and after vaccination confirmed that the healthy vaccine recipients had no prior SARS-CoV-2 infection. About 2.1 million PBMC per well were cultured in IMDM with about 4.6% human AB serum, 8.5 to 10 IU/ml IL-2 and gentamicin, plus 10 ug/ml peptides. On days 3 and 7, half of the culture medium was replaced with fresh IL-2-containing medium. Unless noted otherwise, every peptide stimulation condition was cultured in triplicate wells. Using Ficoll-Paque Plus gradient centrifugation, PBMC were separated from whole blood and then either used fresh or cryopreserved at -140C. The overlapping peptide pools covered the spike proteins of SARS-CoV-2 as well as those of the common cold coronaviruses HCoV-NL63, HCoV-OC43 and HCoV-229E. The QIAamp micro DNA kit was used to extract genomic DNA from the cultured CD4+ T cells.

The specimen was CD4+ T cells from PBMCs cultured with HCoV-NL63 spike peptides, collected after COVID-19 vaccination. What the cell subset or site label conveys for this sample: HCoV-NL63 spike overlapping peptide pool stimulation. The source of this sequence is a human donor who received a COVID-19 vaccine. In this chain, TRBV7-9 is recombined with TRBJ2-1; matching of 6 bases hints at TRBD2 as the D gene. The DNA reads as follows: TGTGCCAGCAGCCCGAGGGATGGGAGGCACTACAATGAGCAGTTCTTC. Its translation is CASSPRDGRHYNEQFF.